Below, 17 T cell receptor beta chains from the same sample are listed, as sequenced in a study of blood T cells in healthy people across ages (dated by TCRdb to between 2014 and 2017). Libraries were prepared through 5' RACE. A second PCR of about 7 to 12 cycles was performed with a sample-barcoded 5' primer and a J-beta primer mix. TCRdb trimmed the raw reads at Q25, called clones with MiXCR and kept productive beta chains. Entries that share a CDR3 protein sequence are merged under the most common genes and DNA. The sample table records some 1,800,000 distinct CDR3 sequences; 35% to 50% of these occur just once. The ten largest account for around 23% of the sample. The sample consisted of blood. These receptors all stem from a human donor in good health.

This clonotype was seen only a few times. The chain couples TRBV24-1 to TRBJ1-1; D unclear. This CDR3 is 14 amino acids long. Trimming cost V 3 bases and J 5 bases, with 12 bases left between them. The V gene's germline CDR1 is KGHDR and CDR2 SFDVKD. The CDR3: CATSDPRAPTEAFF. CDR3 DNA: TGTGCCACCAGTGATCCGAGGGCCCCAACTGAAGCTTTCTTT.

This clonotype was recorded only once. The rearrangement uses TRBV3-1 and TRBJ2-5, with TRBD2 identical over 15 bases. The CDR3 totals 22 residues. The trim removed 0 bases at V and 5 bases at J, leaving 19 bases unmatched. Germline-derived CDR1 and CDR2 are LGHDT and YNNKEL (reference sequence). This CDR3 is CASSQDKWDVGTSGRIEETQYF. CDR3 nucleotides: TGTGCCAGCAGCCAAGATAAGTGGGATGTAGGGACTAGCGGGAGGATTGAGGAGACCCAGTACTTC.

This clonotype has more than one count but fewer than ten. V usage is TRBV28 and J usage is TRBJ1-2; the D is unclear. Germline V lookup: CDR1 MDHEN, CDR2 SYDVKM. The CDR3 totals 15 residues. V was pared by 4 bases and J by 0 bases, with 12 bases between. This CDR3 reads CASSSGRRANYGYTF. CDR3 DNA sequence: TGTGCCAGCAGTTCCGGACGGCGAGCTAACTATGGCTACACCTTC.

The genes are TRBV14 and TRBJ1-4; no clear D. This CDR3 spans 16 amino acids. Germline values: CDR1 SGHDN, CDR2 FVKESK. The V gene lost 0 bases and the J gene lost 7 bases, with 15 bases spanning the gap. The CDR3 nucleotides are TGTGCCAGCAGCCAAGATATCAGACCGACCAGTGAAAAACTGTTTTTT. Translated: CASSQDIRPTSEKLFF.

The rearrangement uses TRBV6-5 and TRBJ1-5, with 8 positions matching TRBD1. The CDR3 totals 19 residues. The junction had 12 bases not matched to a gene; V was cut back by 2 bases and J by 0 bases. Germline V gives CDR1 MNHEY, CDR2 SVGAGI. CDR3 coding DNA: TGTGCCAGCAGTTACCCTCGACAGGGGACGGGGTATAGCAATCAGCCCCAGCATTTT. As protein: CASSYPRQGTGYSNQPQHF.

This clonotype has a count of ten or more. CDR3 nucleotides: TGTGCCAGCAGCCCGCCGAGGGGGGATACGCAGTATTTT. This encodes CASSPPRGDTQYF. The chain employs TRBV7-9 and TRBJ2-3, with D possibly matching TRBD1 (6 bases). V lost 5 bases, J lost 6 bases, and 12 bases lay in between. Germline assignment: CDR1 SEHNR and CDR2 FQNEAQ (reference sequence). The CDR3 totals 13 residues.

This clonotype was counted only a few times. In DNA, the CDR3 is TGTGCCAGCTCACTCTTTTTAGGACAGGGGGACTACGAGCAGTACTTC. Amino acid sequence: CASSLFLGQGDYEQYF. The V and J genes are TRBV18 and TRBJ2-7; TRBD1 matches at 10 bases. The ends lost 4 bases at V and 3 bases at J; junction bases unmatched: 9. This CDR3 has 16 residues. CDR1 is KGHSH, CDR2 LQKENI, per germline.

The rearrangement links TRBV20-1 to TRBJ2-1; 8 bases are a match to TRBD2. The trim removed 0 bases at V and 10 bases at J, leaving 17 bases unmatched. The CDR3 has 17 residues. Per germline, CDR1 DFQATT and CDR2 SNEGSKA (reference sequence). CDR3 residues: CSARDSLFSGVRGEQFF. The CDR3 DNA reads as TGCAGTGCTAGAGATTCCTTGTTTAGCGGGGTGAGAGGGGAGCAGTTCTTC.

The rearrangement joins TRBV27 to TRBJ2-3; D not resolved. V dropped 1 base and J dropped 2 bases, with 10 bases sitting between them. The germline V gene encodes CDR1 MNHEY and CDR2 SMNVEV (reference sequence). This CDR3 comprises 15 residues. The CDR3 loop reads CASSLFSGFTDTQYF. The DNA for the CDR3 is TGTGCCAGCAGTTTATTTTCCGGGTTCACAGATACGCAGTATTTT.

This clonotype was counted between two and nine times. The chain recombines TRBV20-1 with TRBJ2-7, with 12 bases matching TRBD2. The CDR3 covers 14 residues. V shed 5 bases and J 3 bases; nucleotides not matched to a gene: 5. Looked up from germline, CDR1 is DFQATT and CDR2 is SNEGSKA (reference sequence). The CDR3 loop reads CSAETSGGNYEQYF. CDR3 in DNA: TGCAGTGCTGAGACTAGCGGGGGAAACTACGAGCAGTACTTC.

With respect to this clonotype: This clone may be a read error of a much larger clone one base away. The gene calls are TRBV20-1 and TRBJ2-7; a possible D gene is TRBD2 (6 bases). V was clipped by 3 bases and J by 3 bases, with 18 bases between them. The CDR3 covers 15 residues. Germline V gene data show CDR1 as DFQATT and CDR2 as SNEGSKA (reference sequence). Here the CDR3 reads CSASDGDSSFYEQYF. CDR3 nucleotide sequence: TGCAGTGCTAGCGACGGGGACTCTAGCTTCTACGAGCAGTACTTC.

Ten or more counts support this clonotype. The V gene is TRBV7-2, the J gene TRBJ2-1; 9 bases are a match to TRBD2. The junction had 3 bases not matched to a gene; V was cut back by 3 bases and J by 6 bases. The CDR3 extends over 14 amino acids. Germline V gene sequence: CDR1 SGHTA, CDR2 FQGNSA. For the CDR3, the DNA is TGTGCCAGCAGCTTTCAGCGGGGGGTCAATGAGCAGTTCTTC. Its translation: CASSFQRGVNEQFF.

This rearrangement joins TRBV6-6 to TRBJ2-7; the D gene is possibly TRBD2 (7 bases). Germline V gene sequence: CDR1 MNHNY, CDR2 SVGAGI (reference sequence). V shed 0 bases and J shed 2 bases, with 14 bases lying between them. The CDR3 runs 16 residues. The CDR3 loop reads CASSYSGGQFTYEQYF. In DNA, the CDR3 is TGTGCCAGCAGTTACTCGGGGGGGCAATTCACCTACGAGCAGTACTTC.

This clonotype was seen just once. The J gene is TRBJ1-2, the V gene TRBV29-1; 11 nucleotides align to TRBD1. The trim removed 5 bases at V and 6 bases at J, leaving 8 bases unmatched. Looked up from germline, CDR1 is SQVTM and CDR2 is ANQGSEA. The CDR3 is made up of 14 amino acids. Here the CDR3 DNA reads TGCAGCGTTCACGGACAGGGGGCGGTGAATGGCTACACCTTC. Its translation is CSVHGQGAVNGYTF.

The chain recombines TRBV20-1 with TRBJ2-3; tentative D call: TRBD1 (7 bases). CDR3 length: 16 amino acids. Between the trimmed V and J ends, which lost 0 bases and 5 bases, there was a span of 18 bases. Germline-derived CDR1 and CDR2 are DFQATT and SNEGSKA (reference sequence). The CDR3 protein is CSAREDQGGVRDTQYF. For the CDR3, the DNA is TGCAGTGCTAGAGAAGACCAGGGGGGAGTTAGAGATACGCAGTATTTT.

The CDR3, as DNA: TGTGCCAGCAGCCAATATCAAGCGGGGGGGCGGGAGACCCAGTACTTC. It encodes CASSQYQAGGRETQYF. The V and J genes are TRBV3-1 and TRBJ2-4; 10 bases are a match to TRBD2. The J call may be wrong; the DNA end is better matched by TRBJ2-5. Germline lookup yields CDR1 LGHDT and CDR2 YNNKEL (reference sequence). The CDR3 spans 16 residues.

For this clonotype: This may stem from a read error, because a much larger clone lies one nucleotide away. The chain joins TRBV4-3 to TRBJ1-2, with 12 nucleotides matching TRBD1. This CDR3 is 15 amino acids long. Germline V CDR1 and CDR2: LGHNA, YSLEER. DNA of the CDR3: TGCGCCGGCAGCCAAGCGGGACAGGGGGCGAGTGGCTACACCTTC. Its protein product is CAGSQAGQGASGYTF.